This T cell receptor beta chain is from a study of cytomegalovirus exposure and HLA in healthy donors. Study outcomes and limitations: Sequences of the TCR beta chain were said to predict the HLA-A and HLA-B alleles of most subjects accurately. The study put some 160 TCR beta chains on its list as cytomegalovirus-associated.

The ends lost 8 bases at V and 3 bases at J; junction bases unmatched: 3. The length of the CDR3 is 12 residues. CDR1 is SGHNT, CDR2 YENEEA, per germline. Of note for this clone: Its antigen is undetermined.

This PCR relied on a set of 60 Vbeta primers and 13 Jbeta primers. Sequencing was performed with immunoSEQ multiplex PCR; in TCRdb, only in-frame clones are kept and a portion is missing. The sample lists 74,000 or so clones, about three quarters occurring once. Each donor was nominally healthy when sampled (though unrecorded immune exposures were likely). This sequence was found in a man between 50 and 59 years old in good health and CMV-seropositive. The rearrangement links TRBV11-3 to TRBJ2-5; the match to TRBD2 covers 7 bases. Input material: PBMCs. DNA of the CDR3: TGTGCCAGCGGACTAGGGGAAGAGACCCAGTACTTC. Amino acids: CASGLGEETQYF.